These 18 T cell receptor beta chains were all obtained from the same sample, sequenced in a study of CD8 T cells in Susac syndrome. Random hexamers were used to reverse transcribe about 0.45 to 1 ug of RNA. TCRdb re-called the immunoSEQ multiplex PCR reads with MiXCR, one entry per CDR3 protein. The profile shows roughly 60,000 distinct CDR3 sequences, around nine tenths of them singletons. Sequencing input: CD8+ T cells from PBMCs. Receptors were obtained from a human donor in good health.

The chain combines TRBV5-5 with TRBJ1-3; no reliable D call. The CDR3 has 16 residues. Trimming took off 5 bases at V and 0 bases at J, with 15 bases between the two ends. Germline-derived CDR1 and CDR2 are SGHKS and YYEKEE (reference sequence). CDR3: CASSFLKDFSGNTIYF. CDR3 in DNA: TGTGCCAGCAGTTTCCTTAAGGATTTCTCTGGAAACACCATATATTTT.

The chain links TRBV6-6 to TRBJ2-7; D is unresolved. Per germline, CDR1 MNHNY and CDR2 SVGAGI (reference sequence). This CDR3 comprises 12 residues. The V gene lost 2 bases and the J gene lost 5 bases, with 7 bases spanning the gap. CDR3 DNA sequence: TGTGCCAGCAGTTACGAGGAAAACGAGCAGTACTTC. This sequence encodes CASSYEENEQYF.

This chain links TRBV28 with TRBJ2-1; TRBD2 agrees at 8 bases. CDR1 is MDHEN, CDR2 SYDVKM, per germline. The CDR3 length is 17 residues. The trim removed 5 bases at V and 3 bases at J, leaving 12 bases unmatched. This chain's CDR3 is CASSPSPSGGHYNEQFF. In nucleotides, the CDR3 is TGTGCCAGCAGTCCCTCACCCAGCGGGGGCCACTACAATGAGCAGTTCTTC.

CDR3: CACGLGTDTQYF. CDR3 DNA sequence: TGTGCCTGCGGACTAGGCACAGATACGCAGTATTTT. V usage is TRBV28 and J usage is TRBJ2-3; TRBD2 matches at 7 bases. After removal of 11 bases from V and 1 base from J, the junction contained 3 bases not matched to a gene. The CDR3 contains 12 residues. From germline, CDR1 is MDHEN and CDR2 SYDVKM.

The chain links TRBV5-4 to TRBJ2-7; tentative D call: TRBD1 (6 bases). V lost 0 bases, J lost 6 bases, and 13 bases lay in between. CDR3 length equals 14 residues. Germline CDR1 reads SGHNT; CDR2 reads YYREEE (reference sequence). The CDR3 protein is CASSLVSGDGEQYF. CDR3 coding DNA: TGTGCCAGCAGCTTGGTGTCAGGGGATGGCGAGCAGTACTTC.

The table lists this clonotype with a count of one. For the CDR3, the DNA is TGTGCCAGCACAGGGGACATCTCCTACGAGCAGTACTTC. Translating gives CASTGDISYEQYF. The chain carries TRBV2 and TRBJ2-7; TRBD1 might be the D (6 bases). The CDR3 contains 13 residues. The germline gives CDR1 SNHLY, CDR2 FYNNEI. V lost 7 bases and J 0 bases, leaving 10 bases between the germline ends.

DNA for the CDR3: TGCAGTGATATCCAGGGGGCTCAAGGCTACACCTTC. Translation: CSDIQGAQGYTF. V gene TRBV20-1 combines with J gene TRBJ1-2; 8 bases match TRBD1. V lost 7 bases and J lost 8; bases outside the gene matches: 9. The CDR3 has 12 residues. CDR1 is DFQATT and CDR2 is SNEGSKA in the germline V gene (reference sequence).

The V and J genes are TRBV4-1 and TRBJ2-5; 9 bases map to TRBD1. V shed 3 bases, J shed 3 bases, and the junction held 8 bases outside the gene matches. Germline loops: CDR1 MGHRA, CDR2 YSYEKL. The CDR3 extends over 16 amino acids. CDR3 sequence reads: CASSHLPGQGEETQYF. CDR3 DNA sequence: TGCGCCAGCAGCCATTTACCGGGACAGGGAGAAGAGACCCAGTACTTC.

This clonotype turned up a few times. The chain employs TRBV6-1 and TRBJ2-7; D gene uncertain. Germline V gives CDR1 MNHNS, CDR2 SASEGT. The CDR3 spans 15 residues. Trimming left V 3 bases short and J 0 bases short, with 12 bases between. CDR3 region: CASSEVKGSSYEQYF. The DNA for the CDR3 is TGTGCCAGCAGTGAGGTGAAGGGTAGCTCCTACGAGCAGTACTTC.

The CDR3: CSARDWGGRQGEAFF. The CDR3 DNA is TGCAGTGCTAGAGATTGGGGGGGCCGGCAGGGAGAAGCTTTCTTT. The J gene is TRBJ1-1, the V gene TRBV20-1, with a tentative D call TRBD1 (6 bases). The CDR3 length is 15 residues. Trimming stripped 0 bases from V and 8 bases from J, with 19 bases between. Per germline, CDR1 DFQATT and CDR2 SNEGSKA (reference sequence).

The V call is TRBV6-2 or TRBV6-3, the J call TRBJ1-1, with a tentative D call TRBD1 (5 bases). This CDR3 has 17 amino acids. The V gene lost 0 bases and the J gene lost 1 base, with 15 bases spanning the gap. The germline V gene has CDR1 MNHEY and CDR2 SVGEGT. The CDR3 DNA follows: TGTGCCAGCAGTTACTCGGTGACCCCCCAGGGGAACACTGAAGCTTTCTTT. Translation gives CASSYSVTPQGNTEAFF.

Only one count was recorded for this clonotype. The V call is TRBV5-8, the J call TRBJ2-5, with TRBD2 identical over 8 bases. This CDR3 region has 16 residues. Germline V gives CDR1 SGHTS, CDR2 YDEGEE. After removal of 0 bases from V and 5 bases from J, the junction contained 9 bases not matched to a gene. CDR3 residues: CASSLAPGGPLETQYF. CDR3 nucleotides: TGTGCCAGCAGCTTGGCCCCGGGGGGGCCTCTCGAGACCCAGTACTTC.

The rearrangement uses TRBV28 and TRBJ2-2, with a tentative D call TRBD1 (6 bases). Deletions cut 3 bases from V and 3 bases from J, with 20 bases between. The CDR3 contains 18 residues. Germline assignment: CDR1 MDHEN and CDR2 SYDVKM. DNA for the CDR3: TGTGCCAGCAGTTTCCTGGCAGAGGACGAGGGGGACACCGGGGAGCTGTTTTTT. This gives the protein CASSFLAEDEGDTGELFF.

This chain links TRBV7-2 with TRBJ1-5, with a tentative D call TRBD1 (5 bases). This CDR3 has 14 amino acids. V was cut by 5 bases and J by 5 bases, with 13 bases left in between. CDR1 is SGHTA, CDR2 FQGNSA, per germline. The CDR3 DNA is TGTGCCAGCAGCCTAATGGGCAGGGATCAGCCCCAGCATTTT. Its translation: CASSLMGRDQPQHF.

V and J are TRBV20-1 and TRBJ2-7; 9 positions match TRBD1. CDR1 is DFQATT, CDR2 SNEGSKA, per germline (reference sequence). The ends lost 6 bases at V and 6 bases at J; junction bases unmatched: 9. This CDR3 spans 13 amino acids. CDR3 in amino acids: CSAPGQGAVEQYF. CDR3 coding DNA: TGCAGTGCCCCGGGACAGGGAGCCGTCGAGCAGTACTTC.

The chain carries TRBV5-1 and TRBJ1-5; weak D call: TRBD1 (5 bases). The CDR3 covers 13 residues. V was trimmed by 0 bases and J by 6 bases, leaving 7 bases between them. Germline V CDR1 and CDR2: SGHRS, YFSETQ. The CDR3 nucleotides are TGCGCCAGCAGCTTGGACGGGACTCAGCCCCAGCATTTT. It encodes CASSLDGTQPQHF.

This chain uses TRBV24-1 with TRBJ2-1; 9 bases map to TRBD2. Germline V gene data show CDR1 as KGHDR and CDR2 as SFDVKD. The CDR3 totals 14 residues. V gave up 5 bases and J gave up 10 bases; unmatched junction bases: 8. CDR3 protein: CATSGRGLANEQFF. For the CDR3, the DNA is TGTGCCACCAGTGGTAGGGGACTAGCCAACGAGCAGTTCTTC.

This clonotype was recorded once. The chain has TRBV29-1 and TRBJ2-7; weak D call: TRBD1 (5 bases). CDR1 is SQVTM and CDR2 is ANQGSEA in the germline V gene. With 0 bases removed from V and 1 base from J, the gap between germline ends came to 7 bases. This CDR3 contains 13 residues. CDR3: CSVEDGASYEQYF. The CDR3 nucleotides read TGCAGCGTTGAAGATGGGGCGTCCTACGAGCAGTACTTC.